This is a list of T cell receptor beta chains from one sample in a study of T cell changes during pregnancy in multiple sclerosis. Using immunoSEQ multiplex PCR, the repertoire was profiled, and TCRdb retains in-frame clones only, with some absent. The sample includes 60,000 or so clones, 80% to 90% of them seen just once. What was sequenced was peripheral blood from another person, used as feeder cells. These receptors all come from a human donor whose cells served as feeder cells for cultures in a pregnancy study. Each CDR3 is given with its conserved first and last residue. Each record gives: J gene, V gene, clone size, D gene, CDR3 DNA, CDR3 protein. A D gene is named only where the DNA matches it firmly. Rows give clone size only sometimes, using once, few, many, or a class for an expanded clone.

>TRBJ1-2|TRBV9|.|TRBD1
TGTGCCAGCAGCACCCGGACAGGGGGATATGGCTACACCTTC
CASSTRTGGYGYTF
>TRBJ1-3|TRBV5-1|.|.
TGCGCCAGCACCCCGGGGGAAAGCTCTGGAAACACCATATATTTT
CASTPGESSGNTIYF
>TRBJ1-5|TRBV7-2|.|TRBD1
TGTGCCAGCAGCTCCAGGGGGGATGATCAGCCCCAGCATTTT
CASSSRGDDQPQHF
>TRBJ1-5|TRBV7-9|.|TRBD1
TGTGCCAGCAGCCTCGGACAGGGAGGACAGCCCCAGCATTTT
CASSLGQGGQPQHF
>TRBJ2-7|TRBV10-3|.|.
TGTGCCATCAGTGCGGGGTCCTTCTACGAGCAGTACTTC
CAISAGSFYEQYF
>TRBJ2-3|TRBV13|.|.
TGTGCCAGCAGCTTAGGAGGGGGAACAGATACGCAGTATTTT
CASSLGGGTDTQYF
>TRBJ2-7|TRBV5-6|once|TRBD1
TGTGCCAGCAGACCCGCAGGGGGCACCTACGAGCAGTACTTC
CASRPAGGTYEQYF
>TRBJ2-1|TRBV10-2|.|.
TGCGCCAGCAGTGAGTCGGGCGGGGGCCCCAAACATGAGCAGTTCTTC
CASSESGGGPKHEQFF
>TRBJ1-1|TRBV6-6|.|.
TGTGCCAGCACTGAAGCTTTCTTT
CASTEAFF
>TRBJ2-7|TRBV6-4|.|TRBD2
TGTGCCAGCAGCCAAGGACTAGCGGGAGTTTACGAGCAGTACTTC
CASSQGLAGVYEQYF
>TRBJ1-5|TRBV30|.|.
TGTGCCTGGAGAGGGGTAATGAGCAATCAGCCCCAGCATTTT
CAWRGVMSNQPQHF
>TRBJ2-7|TRBV27|.|TRBD1
TGTGCCAGCAGCGGACTGTTCGGACAGGGCGATTACGAGCAGTACTTC
CASSGLFGQGDYEQYF
>TRBJ2-7|TRBV16|few|TRBD2
TGTGCCAGCAGCCAATCGGGCGGGAGGGAGCAGTACTTC
CASSQSGGREQYF
>TRBJ1-4|TRBV7-8|.|.
TGTGCCAGCAGCTTGAGTGGCGAAAAACTGTTTTTT
CASSLSGEKLFF
>TRBJ1-1|TRBV28|.|TRBD1
TGTGCCAGCAGTCTCCGACCCGGGACAGGGAGTCCTGAAGCTTTCTTT
CASSLRPGTGSPEAFF
>TRBJ2-5|TRBV30|.|TRBD2
TGTGCCTGGGCACCCGGGACTAGCGGGGGGGAGACCCAGTACTTC
CAWAPGTSGGETQYF
>TRBJ2-2|TRBV30|.|TRBD2
TGTGCCTGGAGTGTACCGGGGGGCACCGGGGAGCTGTTTTTT
CAWSVPGGTGELFF
>TRBJ1-4|TRBV5-1|.|.
TGCGCCAGCAGCTACACAGGGCATCCTAGTGAAAAACTGTTTTTT
CASSYTGHPSEKLFF
>TRBJ2-5|TRBV5-1|.|.
TGCGCCAGCAGCGCCCGGGACACAGGGACCCAGTACTTC
CASSARDTGTQYF
>TRBJ1-4|TRBV9|.|TRBD1
TGTGCCAGCAGCGGCACAGGGGATGAAAAACTGTTTTTT
CASSGTGDEKLFF
>TRBJ1-1|TRBV2|.|.
TGTGCCAGCAGTGATGGGGCCAGGGCCAAGAACACTGAAGCTTTCTTT
CASSDGARAKNTEAFF
>TRBJ2-2|TRBV9|.|TRBD2
TGTGCCAGCAGCGTACCTCTAGCGGGGGCGAACACCGGGGAGCTGTTTTTT
CASSVPLAGANTGELFF
>TRBJ2-6|TRBV19|.|TRBD1
TGTGCCAGTAGCAGAGGGGGCGCTGGGGCCAACGTCCTGACTTTC
CASSRGGAGANVLTF
>TRBJ2-5|TRBV5-4|few|.
TGTGCCAGCAGCTTGACTGGGGAACCCCAAGAGACCCAGTACTTC
CASSLTGEPQETQYF
>TRBJ1-5|TRBV28|.|.
TGTGCCAGCAGTTTATGGTCTCTCCGGCGCAATCAGCCCCAGCATTTT
CASSLWSLRRNQPQHF
>TRBJ1-5|TRBV7-2|.|.
TGTGCCAGCAGCTTCACAGGGCAGCAATTTCAGCCCCAGCATTTT
CASSFTGQQFQPQHF
>TRBJ1-5|TRBV6-5|.|.
TGTGCCAGCAGTCCGGGGGTCGATCAGCCCCAGCATTTT
CASSPGVDQPQHF
>TRBJ1-2|TRBV19|.|TRBD1
TGTGCCAGTAACCACAGGGGACGCACATATGGCTACACCTTC
CASNHRGRTYGYTF
>TRBJ1-1|TRBV18|once|.
TGTGCCAGCTCAGGACAAGCGAACACTGAAGCTTTCTTT
CASSGQANTEAFF
>TRBJ1-5|TRBV21-1|.|.
TGTGCCAGCAGGACAGGGTTTCAGCCCCAGCATTTT
CASRTGFQPQHF
>TRBJ1-1|TRBV18|.|.
TGTGCCAGCTCACTCAACTTAGGAGGGAACACAAACACTGAAGCTTTCTTT
CASSLNLGGNTNTEAFF
>TRBJ2-5|TRBV18|.|.
TGTGCCAGCTCACCGGGCCTCGGAACAGAGACCCAGTACTTC
CASSPGLGTETQYF
>TRBJ1-4|TRBV11-2|once|.
TGTGCCAGCAGAGGGGGAACAACTAATGAAAAACTGTTTTTT
CASRGGTTNEKLFF
>TRBJ2-1|TRBV4-1|.|TRBD2
TGCGCCAGCAGCCAAGTCGCAACTAGCGGGTACAATGAGCAGTTCTTC
CASSQVATSGYNEQFF
>TRBJ1-1|TRBV18|once|.
TGTGCCAGCTCCGAGGGCAGCACTGAAGCTTTCTTT
CASSEGSTEAFF
>TRBJ2-7|TRBV7-9|.|TRBD2
TGTGCCAGCAGCTTAGGCCTAGCGGGAGTGAACGAGCAGTACTTC
CASSLGLAGVNEQYF
>TRBJ2-1|TRBV10-1|.|.
TGCGCCAGTAGTACAGGGCTCCACAATGAGCAGTTCTTC
CASSTGLHNEQFF
>TRBJ1-5|TRBV19|.|.
TGTGCCAGTAGTATAAAAGGGAGGGGTAGCAATCAGCCCCAGCATTTT
CASSIKGRGSNQPQHF
>TRBJ2-1|TRBV2|.|TRBD2
TGTGCCAGCAGGGAAGTTTCGGGGGGGGACAATGAGCAGTTCTTC
CASREVSGGDNEQFF
>TRBJ2-2|TRBV5-6|.|.
TGTGCCAGCAGCAGGGCGGGGCCGGGCTCCCCGGGGTACACCGGGGAGCTGTTTTTT
CASSRAGPGSPGYTGELFF
>TRBJ2-7|TRBV6-1|.|.
TGTGCCACCCGAACCTTCACAGGGTACAACGAGCAGTACTTC
CATRTFTGYNEQYF
>TRBJ1-1|TRBV28|.|.
TGTGCCAGCAGTCCCCACGGCGGCAGCACGGCGGAAGCTTTCTTT
CASSPHGGSTAEAFF
>TRBJ2-3|TRBV2|.|.
TGTGCCAGCAGTGAAGCTCGGACCCGCACAGATACGCAGTATTTT
CASSEARTRTDTQYF
>TRBJ1-1|TRBV11-2|.|TRBD1
TGTGCCAGCAGACCTATGACAGGGATTGAGACTGAAGCTTTCTTT
CASRPMTGIETEAFF
>TRBJ2-7|TRBV27|.|.
TGTGCCAGCAGTTTATGGTGGGACCCAGGTACCCACGAGCAGTACTTC
CASSLWWDPGTHEQYF
>TRBJ2-1|TRBV5-1|few|TRBD2
TGCGCCAGCAGCTTGTCAGGACTAGCGGGGGGGATCTACAATGAGCAGTTCTTC
CASSLSGLAGGIYNEQFF
>TRBJ1-4|TRBV5-4|.|.
TGTGCCAGCAGCTTTGGGGGGAGTAATGAAAAACTGTTTTTT
CASSFGGSNEKLFF
>TRBJ2-5|TRBV5-6|.|.
TGTGCCAGCAGCTCCGATGGGGCTTCCCAGTACTTC
CASSSDGASQYF
>TRBJ2-2|TRBV28|.|TRBD2
TGTGCCAGTCTCCCCCCGCCCGGGAGGGCCACAGACGGGGAGCTGTTTTTT
CASLPPPGRATDGELFF
>TRBJ1-1|TRBV11-1|.|.
TGTGCCAGCAGCTTAGTCTCCCTGAACACTGAAGCTTTCTTT
CASSLVSLNTEAFF
>TRBJ2-7|TRBV11-2|.|TRBD2
TGTGCCAGCATCCTAACCCCTAGCGGGAGGTTCGGCGAGCAGTACTTC
CASILTPSGRFGEQYF
>TRBJ1-4|TRBV28|.|.
TGTGCCAGCAGTTTGGCCAGGAGTGACCGAAAACTGTTTTTT
CASSLARSDRKLFF